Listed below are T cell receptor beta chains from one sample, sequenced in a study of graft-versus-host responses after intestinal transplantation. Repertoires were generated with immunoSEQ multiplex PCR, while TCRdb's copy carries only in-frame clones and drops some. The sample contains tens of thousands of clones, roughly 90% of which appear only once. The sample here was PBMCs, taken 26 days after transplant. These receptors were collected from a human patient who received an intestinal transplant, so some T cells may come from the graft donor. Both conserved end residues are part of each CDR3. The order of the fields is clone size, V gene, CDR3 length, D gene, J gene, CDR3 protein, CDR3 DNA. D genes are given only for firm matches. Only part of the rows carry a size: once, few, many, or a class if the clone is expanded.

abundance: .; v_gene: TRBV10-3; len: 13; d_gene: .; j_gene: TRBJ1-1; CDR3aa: CAISGGVNTEAFF; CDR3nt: TGTGCCATCAGTGGAGGAGTGAACACTGAAGCTTTCTTT
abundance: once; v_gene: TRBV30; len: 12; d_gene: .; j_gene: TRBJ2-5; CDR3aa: CACQDLQETQYF; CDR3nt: TGTGCCTGTCAGGATTTACAAGAGACCCAGTACTTC
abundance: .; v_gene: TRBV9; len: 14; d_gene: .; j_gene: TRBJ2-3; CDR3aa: CASSSSGGIDTQYF; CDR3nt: TGTGCCAGCAGCTCATCCGGGGGAATAGATACGCAGTATTTT
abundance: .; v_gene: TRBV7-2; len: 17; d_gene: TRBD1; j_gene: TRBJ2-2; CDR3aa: CASSFFTGGVRTGELFF; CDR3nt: TGTGCCAGCAGCTTTTTCACAGGGGGAGTGAGGACCGGGGAGCTGTTTTTT
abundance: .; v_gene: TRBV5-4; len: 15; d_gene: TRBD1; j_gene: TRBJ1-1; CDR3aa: CASSLGGQKNTEAFF; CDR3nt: TGTGCCAGCAGCTTAGGGGGACAGAAGAACACTGAAGCTTTCTTT
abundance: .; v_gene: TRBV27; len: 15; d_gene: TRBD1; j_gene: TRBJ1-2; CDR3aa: CASSSGQGAAYGYTF; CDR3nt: TGTGCCAGCAGTTCGGGACAGGGGGCGGCCTATGGCTACACCTTC
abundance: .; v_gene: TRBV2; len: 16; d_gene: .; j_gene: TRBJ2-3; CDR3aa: CASRYPRQLSANTQYF; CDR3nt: TGTGCCAGCAGGTACCCTCGACAGCTATCCGCCAATACGCAGTATTTT
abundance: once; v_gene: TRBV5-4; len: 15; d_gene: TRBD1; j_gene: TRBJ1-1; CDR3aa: CAIPGQGARNTEAFF; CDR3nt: TGTGCCATTCCGGGACAGGGGGCTAGGAACACTGAAGCTTTCTTT
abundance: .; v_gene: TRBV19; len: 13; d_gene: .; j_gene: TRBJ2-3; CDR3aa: CAASTVTTDTQYF; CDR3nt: TGTGCCGCGTCCACAGTTACCACAGATACGCAGTATTTT
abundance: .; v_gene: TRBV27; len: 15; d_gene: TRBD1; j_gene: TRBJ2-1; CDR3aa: CASSSTGGAYNEQFF; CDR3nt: TGTGCCAGCAGTTCAACAGGGGGCGCATACAATGAGCAGTTCTTC
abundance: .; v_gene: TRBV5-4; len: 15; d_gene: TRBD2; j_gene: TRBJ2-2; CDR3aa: CASSLVRGSTGELFF; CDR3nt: TGTGCCAGCAGCTTGGTGCGGGGGAGTACCGGGGAGCTGTTTTTT
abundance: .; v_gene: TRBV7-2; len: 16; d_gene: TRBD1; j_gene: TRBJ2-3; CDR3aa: CASSLGDRGPGDTQYF; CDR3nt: TGTGCCAGCAGCTTAGGGGACAGGGGGCCCGGAGATACGCAGTATTTT
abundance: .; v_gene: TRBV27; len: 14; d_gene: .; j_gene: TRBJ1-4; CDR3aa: CASSLIGGNEKLFF; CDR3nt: TGTGCCAGCAGTTTGATAGGGGGTAATGAAAAACTGTTTTTT
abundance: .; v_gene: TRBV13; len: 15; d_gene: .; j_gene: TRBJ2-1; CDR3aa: CASSFAGAGRNEQFF; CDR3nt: TGTGCCAGCAGCTTTGCGGGGGCAGGAAGGAATGAGCAGTTCTTC
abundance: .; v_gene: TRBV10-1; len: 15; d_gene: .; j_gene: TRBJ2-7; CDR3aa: CASSESGQTPYEQYF; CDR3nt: TGCGCCAGCAGTGAGTCCGGACAGACCCCCTACGAGCAGTACTTC
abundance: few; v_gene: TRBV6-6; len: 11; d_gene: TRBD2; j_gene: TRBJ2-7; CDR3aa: CASSPGTKQYF; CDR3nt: TGTGCCAGCAGTCCAGGGACTAAGCAGTACTTC
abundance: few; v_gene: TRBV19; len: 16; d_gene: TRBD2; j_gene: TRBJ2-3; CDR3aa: CASSRGLAGISDTQYF; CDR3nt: TGTGCCAGTAGTAGGGGACTAGCGGGGATTTCAGATACGCAGTATTTT
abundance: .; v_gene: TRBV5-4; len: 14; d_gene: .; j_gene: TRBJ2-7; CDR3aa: CASSAVSTDGEQYF; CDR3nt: TGTGCCAGCAGCGCGGTGTCGACAGACGGCGAGCAGTACTTC
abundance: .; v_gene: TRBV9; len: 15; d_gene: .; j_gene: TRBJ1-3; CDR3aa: CASSVDGGSGNTIYF; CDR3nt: TGTGCCAGCAGCGTAGACGGGGGATCTGGAAACACCATATATTTT
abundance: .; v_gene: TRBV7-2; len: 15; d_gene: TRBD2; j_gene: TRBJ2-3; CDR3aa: CASSFTSGRADTQYF; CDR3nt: TGTGCCAGCAGCTTCACTAGCGGGAGGGCAGATACGCAGTATTTT
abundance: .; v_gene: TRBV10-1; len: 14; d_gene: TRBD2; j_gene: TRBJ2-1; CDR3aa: CASSKDSGGNEQFF; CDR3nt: TGCGCCAGCAGTAAAGATAGCGGGGGTAATGAGCAGTTCTTC
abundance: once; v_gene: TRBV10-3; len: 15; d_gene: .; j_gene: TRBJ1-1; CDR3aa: CAISESMGRNTEAFF; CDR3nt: TGTGCCATCAGTGAGTCGATGGGGAGGAACACTGAAGCTTTCTTT
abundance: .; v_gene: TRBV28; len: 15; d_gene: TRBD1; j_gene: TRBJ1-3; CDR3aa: CASSPGQWGVNTIYF; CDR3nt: TGTGCCAGCAGCCCGGGACAGTGGGGTGTAAACACCATATATTTT
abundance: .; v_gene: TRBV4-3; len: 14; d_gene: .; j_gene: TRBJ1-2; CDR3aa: CASSQDISPYGYTF; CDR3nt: TGCGCCAGCAGCCAAGACATTTCCCCATATGGCTACACCTTC
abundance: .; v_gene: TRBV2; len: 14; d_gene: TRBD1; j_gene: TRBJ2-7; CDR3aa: CASSLTGEDYEQYF; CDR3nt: TGTGCCAGCAGTCTGACAGGGGAAGACTACGAGCAGTACTTC
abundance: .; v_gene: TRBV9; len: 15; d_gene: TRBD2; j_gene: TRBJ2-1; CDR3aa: CASGLSSGGGNEQFF; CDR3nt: TGTGCCAGCGGCCTTTCCAGCGGGGGTGGGAATGAGCAGTTCTTC
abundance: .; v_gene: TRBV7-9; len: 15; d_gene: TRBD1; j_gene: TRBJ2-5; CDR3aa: CASSARDRGLETQYF; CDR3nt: TGTGCCAGCAGCGCTCGGGACAGGGGGCTTGAGACCCAGTACTTC
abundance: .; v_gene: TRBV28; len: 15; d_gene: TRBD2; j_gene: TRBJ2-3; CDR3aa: CASSSTSGVPDTQYF; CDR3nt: TGTGCCAGCAGTTCCACTAGCGGGGTGCCAGATACGCAGTATTTT
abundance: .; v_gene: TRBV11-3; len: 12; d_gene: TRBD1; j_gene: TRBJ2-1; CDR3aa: CASSSQGNEQFF; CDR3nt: TGTGCCAGCAGCTCACAGGGGAATGAGCAGTTCTTC
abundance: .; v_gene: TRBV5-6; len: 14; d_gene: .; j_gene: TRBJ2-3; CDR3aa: CASRLRRGTDTQYF; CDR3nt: TGTGCCAGCAGGTTACGCAGGGGCACAGATACGCAGTATTTT
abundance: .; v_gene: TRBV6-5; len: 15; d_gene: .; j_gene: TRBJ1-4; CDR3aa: CASSYTTGKGEKLFF; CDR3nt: TGTGCCAGCAGTTACACCACAGGGAAAGGTGAAAAACTGTTTTTT
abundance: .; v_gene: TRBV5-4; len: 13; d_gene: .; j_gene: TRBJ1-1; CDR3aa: CASSLEDTTEAFF; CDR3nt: TGTGCCAGCAGCTTGGAAGATACAACTGAAGCTTTCTTT
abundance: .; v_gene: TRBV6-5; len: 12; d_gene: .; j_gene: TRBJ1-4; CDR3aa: CASRSAGEKLFF; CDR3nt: TGTGCCAGCAGGAGTGCCGGTGAAAAACTGTTTTTT
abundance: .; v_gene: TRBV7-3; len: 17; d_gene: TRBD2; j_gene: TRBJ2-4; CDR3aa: CASSLAGTSGRGDIQYF; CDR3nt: TGTGCCAGCAGCTTAGCGGGGACTAGCGGGAGAGGAGACATTCAGTACTTC
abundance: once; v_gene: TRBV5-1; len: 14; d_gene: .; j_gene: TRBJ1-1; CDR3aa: CASSLPGYGTEAFF; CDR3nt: TGCGCCAGCAGCTTGCCAGGGTACGGCACTGAAGCTTTCTTT
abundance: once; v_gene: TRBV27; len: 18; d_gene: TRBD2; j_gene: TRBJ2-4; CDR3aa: CASSPHGTSGKTKNIQYF; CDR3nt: TGTGCCAGCAGTCCCCACGGTACTAGCGGGAAAACCAAAAACATTCAGTACTTC
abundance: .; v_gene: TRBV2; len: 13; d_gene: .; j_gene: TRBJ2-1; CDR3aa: CASSRDLYNEQFF; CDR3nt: TGTGCCAGCAGCCGGGATCTCTACAATGAGCAGTTCTTC
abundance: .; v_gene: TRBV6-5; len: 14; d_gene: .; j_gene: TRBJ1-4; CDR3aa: CASSRTAANEKLFF; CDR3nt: TGTGCCAGCAGTCGGACAGCTGCTAATGAAAAACTGTTTTTT
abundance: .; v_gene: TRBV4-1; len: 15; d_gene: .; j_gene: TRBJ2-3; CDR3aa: CASSQVRGGVDTQYF; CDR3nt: TGCGCCAGCAGCCAAGTGAGGGGGGGAGTCGATACGCAGTATTTT
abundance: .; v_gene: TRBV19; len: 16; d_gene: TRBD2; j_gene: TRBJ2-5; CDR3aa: CASSMVSGGPRETQYF; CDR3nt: TGTGCCAGTAGTATGGTTAGCGGGGGGCCCCGCGAGACCCAGTACTTC
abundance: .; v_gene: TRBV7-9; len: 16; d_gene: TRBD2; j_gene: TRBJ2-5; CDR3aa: CASSPPSGRAGETQYF; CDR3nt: TGTGCCAGCAGCCCTCCTAGCGGGAGGGCCGGGGAGACCCAGTACTTC
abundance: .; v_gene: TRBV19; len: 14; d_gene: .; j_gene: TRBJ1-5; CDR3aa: CASSISGVDQPQHF; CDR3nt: TGTGCCAGTAGTATTTCAGGGGTAGATCAGCCCCAGCATTTT
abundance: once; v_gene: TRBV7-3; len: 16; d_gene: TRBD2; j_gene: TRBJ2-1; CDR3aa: CASSWGEGSSYNEQFF; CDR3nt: TGTGCCAGCAGCTGGGGGGAGGGGTCCTCCTACAATGAGCAGTTCTTC
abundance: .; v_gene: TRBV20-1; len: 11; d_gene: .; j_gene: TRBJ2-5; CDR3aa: CSARDLGTQYF; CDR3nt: TGCAGTGCTAGAGATCTAGGGACCCAGTACTTC
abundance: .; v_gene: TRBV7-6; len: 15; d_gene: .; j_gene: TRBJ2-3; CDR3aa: CASSLDPRGTDTQYF; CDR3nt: TGTGCCAGCAGCTTAGACCCAAGAGGCACAGATACGCAGTATTTT
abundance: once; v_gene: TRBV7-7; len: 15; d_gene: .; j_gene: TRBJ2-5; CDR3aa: CASSLGTGGGETQYF; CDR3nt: TGTGCTAGCAGCTTAGGGACGGGTGGAGGAGAGACCCAGTACTTC
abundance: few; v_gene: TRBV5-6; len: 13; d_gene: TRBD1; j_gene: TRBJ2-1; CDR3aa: CATAGTDSNEQFF; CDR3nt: TGTGCCACTGCCGGGACAGACAGTAATGAGCAGTTCTTC
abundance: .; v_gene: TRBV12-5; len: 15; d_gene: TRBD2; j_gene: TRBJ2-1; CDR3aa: CASGPGTSGKDEQFF; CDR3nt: TGTGCTAGTGGCCCCGGGACTAGCGGGAAGGATGAGCAGTTCTTC
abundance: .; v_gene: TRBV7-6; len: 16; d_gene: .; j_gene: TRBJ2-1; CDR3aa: CASSLGGGVAYNEQFF; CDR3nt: TGTGCCAGCAGCTTAGGGGGAGGTGTTGCCTACAATGAGCAGTTCTTC
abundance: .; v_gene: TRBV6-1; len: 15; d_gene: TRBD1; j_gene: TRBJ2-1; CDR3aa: CASSEEAGGYNEQFF; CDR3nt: TGTGCCAGCAGTGAAGAGGCAGGGGGCTACAATGAGCAGTTCTTC
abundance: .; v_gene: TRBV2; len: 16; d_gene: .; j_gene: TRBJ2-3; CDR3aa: CASSSREATSTDTQYF; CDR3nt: TGTGCCAGCAGCAGCAGGGAGGCCACTAGCACAGATACGCAGTATTTT
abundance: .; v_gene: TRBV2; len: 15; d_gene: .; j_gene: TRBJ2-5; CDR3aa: CASSVQGSYQETQYF; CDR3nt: TGTGCCAGCAGTGTTCAGGGCAGCTACCAAGAGACCCAGTACTTC
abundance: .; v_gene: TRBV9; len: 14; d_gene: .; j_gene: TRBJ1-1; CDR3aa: CASSVAGSNTEAFF; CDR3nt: TGTGCCAGCAGCGTAGCCGGGTCGAACACTGAAGCTTTCTTT
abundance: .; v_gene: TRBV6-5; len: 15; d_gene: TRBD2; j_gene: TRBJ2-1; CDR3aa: CASRTSGGAHNEQFF; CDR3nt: TGTGCCAGCAGAACGAGCGGGGGGGCCCACAATGAGCAGTTCTTC
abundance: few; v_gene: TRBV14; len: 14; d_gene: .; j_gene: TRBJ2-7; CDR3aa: CASSQGGTDYEQYF; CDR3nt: TGTGCCAGCAGCCAAGGCGGGACAGACTACGAGCAGTACTTC